Listed below are T cell receptor beta chains from one sample, sequenced in a study of cytomegalovirus exposure and HLA in healthy donors. TCRdb keeps only in-frame clones here, not all; method: immunoSEQ multiplex PCR. In total, the table holds some 30,000 clones. Sequenced: PBMCs. Source of these receptors: a female donor in good health and CMV-seronegative. Each CDR3 is given with its conserved first and last residue.

v_call cdr3_aa
TRBV4-3 CASSQDPGRGYEKLFF
TRBV21-1 CASSKFPGGTTPGTGELFF
TRBV25-1 CASSDGQSYNSPLHF
TRBV28 CASSFSVGQPQHF
TRBV5-5 CASSLDGGYGYTF
TRBV18 CASSPPDRGLLAGEQYF
TRBV2 CASVRDTVRYGYTF
TRBV29-1 CSVKSTERKNQPQHF
TRBV5-1 CASSLETGSYEQYF
TRBV10-3 CAIREDGSSYEQYF
TRBV28 CASSSPRDIRIYGYTF
TRBV19 CASSISGTYAYEQYF
TRBV6-5 CASSHDRGRGETQYF
TRBV19 CASSRGDRGRDGYTF
TRBV6-1 CATLGDRVSPQPQHF
TRBV11-3 CASSPGGGQSYEQYF
TRBV6-4 CASSSPGGMSNQPQHF
TRBV28 CASRKSTGGAGGYTF
TRBV18 CASSPGLTKQGSDTQYF
TRBV30 CAWSVRGQGIEKLFF
TRBV20-1 CSANYRGLQHF
TRBV4-1 CASSQGPWETQYF
TRBV7-9 CASSPGLANTGELFF
TRBV7-9 CASSPAGILNTEAFF
TRBV28 CASSTGGGPYGYTF
TRBV18 CASSPPGTGGKNYGYTF
TRBV10-3 CAISERGAREQYF
TRBV6-5 CASSYSPQGAKNIQYF
TRBV5-8 CASSLSVDFYGYTF
TRBV5-4 CASSPKGPPYEQYF
TRBV9 CASNQKGSGYTF
TRBV7-3 CASSEGAEAFF
TRBV30 CAWSIDSGINTEAFF
TRBV18 CASSPTGGTEAFF
TRBV5-1 CASSLGTGWENIQYF
TRBV4-2 CASSQEDRAGNTIYF